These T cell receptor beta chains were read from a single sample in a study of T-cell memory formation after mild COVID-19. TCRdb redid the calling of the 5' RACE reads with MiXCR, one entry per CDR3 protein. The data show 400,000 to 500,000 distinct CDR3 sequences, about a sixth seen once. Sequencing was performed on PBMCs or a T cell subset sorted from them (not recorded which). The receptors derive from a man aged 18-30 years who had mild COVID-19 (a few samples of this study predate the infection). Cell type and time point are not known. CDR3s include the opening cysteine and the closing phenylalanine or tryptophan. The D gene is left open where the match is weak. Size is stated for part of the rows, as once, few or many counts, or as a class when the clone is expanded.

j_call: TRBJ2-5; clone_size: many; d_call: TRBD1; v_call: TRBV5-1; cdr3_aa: CATYRDSSQETQYF; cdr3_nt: TGCGCCACCTACCGGGACAGTTCCCAAGAGACCCAGTACTTC
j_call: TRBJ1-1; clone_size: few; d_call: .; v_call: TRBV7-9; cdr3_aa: CASSEVGGSLDTEAFF; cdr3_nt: TGTGCCAGCAGCGAAGTGGGCGGCAGCTTAGACACTGAAGCTTTCTTT
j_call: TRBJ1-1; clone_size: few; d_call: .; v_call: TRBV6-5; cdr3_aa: CATSYGVGEAFF; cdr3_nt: TGTGCCACCTCGTACGGGGTCGGTGAAGCTTTCTTT
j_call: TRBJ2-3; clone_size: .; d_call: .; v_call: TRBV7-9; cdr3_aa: CASSLSASSTDTQYF; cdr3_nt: TGTGCCAGCAGCTTATCGGCTTCGAGCACAGATACGCAGTATTTT
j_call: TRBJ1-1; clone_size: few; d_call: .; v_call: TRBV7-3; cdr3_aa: CASTLKEPTNTEAFF; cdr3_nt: TGTGCCAGCACCCTCAAGGAGCCTACGAACACTGAAGCTTTCTTT
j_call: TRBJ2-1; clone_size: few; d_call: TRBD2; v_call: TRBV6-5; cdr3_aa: CDSRTGTSGVSEQFF; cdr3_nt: TGTGACAGCAGAACCGGGACTAGCGGGGTTTCTGAGCAGTTCTTC
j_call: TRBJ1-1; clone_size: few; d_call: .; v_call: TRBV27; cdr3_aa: CASSSHDSDTEAFF; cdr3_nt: TGTGCCAGCAGTTCCCACGACAGTGACACTGAAGCTTTCTTT
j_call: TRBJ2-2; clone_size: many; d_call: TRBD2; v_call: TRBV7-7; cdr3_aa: CASSSRLATNTGELFF; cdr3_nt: TGTGCCAGCAGCTCTCGACTAGCGACGAACACCGGGGAGCTGTTTTTT
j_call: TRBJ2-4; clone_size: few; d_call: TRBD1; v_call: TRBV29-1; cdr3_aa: CSVVRDRGNIQYF; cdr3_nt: TGCAGCGTTGTCCGGGACAGGGGAAACATTCAGTACTTC
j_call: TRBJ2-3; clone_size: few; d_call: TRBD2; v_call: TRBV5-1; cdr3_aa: CASSLEGAGGPPDTQYF; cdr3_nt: TGCGCCAGCAGCCTGGAGGGAGCGGGGGGGCCTCCAGATACGCAGTATTTT
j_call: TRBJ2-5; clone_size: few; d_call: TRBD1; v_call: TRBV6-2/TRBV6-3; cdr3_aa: CASRDREVKTQYF; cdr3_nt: TGTGCCAGCAGGGACAGGGAGGTGAAGACCCAGTACTTC
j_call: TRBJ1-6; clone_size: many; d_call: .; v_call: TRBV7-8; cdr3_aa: CASRVGNPLDSPLHF; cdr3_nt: TGTGCCAGCAGAGTAGGGAACCCTTTGGATTCACCCCTCCACTTT
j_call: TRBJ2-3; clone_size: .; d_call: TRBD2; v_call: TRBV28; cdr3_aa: CASSLWTSGRQRDTQYF; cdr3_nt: TGTGCCAGCAGCCTATGGACTAGCGGGAGACAGAGGGATACGCAGTATTTT
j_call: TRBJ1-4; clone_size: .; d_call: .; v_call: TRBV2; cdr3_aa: CASSEGARNEKLFF; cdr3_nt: TGTGCCAGCAGTGAGGGGGCCCGTAATGAAAAACTGTTTTTT
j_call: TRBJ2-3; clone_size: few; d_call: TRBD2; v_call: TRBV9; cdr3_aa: CASSVSSGGAVPLAQYF; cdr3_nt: TGTGCCAGCAGCGTTTCTAGCGGGGGGGCCGTCCCCTTGGCGCAGTATTTT
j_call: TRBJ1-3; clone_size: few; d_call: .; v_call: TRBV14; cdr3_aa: CASSQATVVSGNTIYF; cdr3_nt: TGTGCCAGCAGCCAAGCGACAGTCGTCTCTGGAAACACCATATATTTT
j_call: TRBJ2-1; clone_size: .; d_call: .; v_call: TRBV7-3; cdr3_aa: CASSLSATNEQFF; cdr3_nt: TGTGCCAGCAGCTTATCAGCTACCAATGAGCAGTTCTTC
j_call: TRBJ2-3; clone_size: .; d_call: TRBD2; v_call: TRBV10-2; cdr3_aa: CASSDHSGGGPDTQYF; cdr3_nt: TGCGCCAGCAGTGATCACAGCGGGGGGGGTCCGGATACGCAGTATTTT
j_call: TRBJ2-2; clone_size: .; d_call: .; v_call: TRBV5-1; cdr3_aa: CASTLRGPGELFF; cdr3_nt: TGCGCCAGCACCCTCCGGGGGCCCGGGGAGCTGTTTTTT
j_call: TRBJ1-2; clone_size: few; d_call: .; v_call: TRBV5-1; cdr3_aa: CASSPRMTGPHNYGYTF; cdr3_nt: TGCGCCAGCAGCCCGAGGATGACGGGTCCCCATAACTATGGCTACACCTTC
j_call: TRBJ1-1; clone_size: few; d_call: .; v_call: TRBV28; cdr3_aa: CASSHPGGRDMNTEAFF; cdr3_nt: TGTGCCAGCAGTCATCCAGGCGGCAGGGACATGAACACTGAAGCTTTCTTT
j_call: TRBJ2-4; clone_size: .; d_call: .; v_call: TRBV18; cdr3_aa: CASSPAAGVNIQYF; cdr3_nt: TGTGCCAGCTCACCCGCGGCAGGGGTGAACATTCAGTACTTC
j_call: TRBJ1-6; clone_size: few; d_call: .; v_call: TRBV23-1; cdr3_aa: CASSQSWTVESPLHF; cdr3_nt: TGCGCCAGCAGTCAATCGTGGACAGTCGAGTCACCCCTCCACTTT
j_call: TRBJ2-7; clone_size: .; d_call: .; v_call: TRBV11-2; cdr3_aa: CASSARDGPYEQYF; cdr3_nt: TGTGCCAGCAGCGCCCGGGACGGGCCCTACGAGCAGTACTTC
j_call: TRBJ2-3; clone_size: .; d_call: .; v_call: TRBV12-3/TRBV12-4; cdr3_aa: CASSFEGGQEGDTQYF; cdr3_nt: TGTGCCAGCAGTTTCGAGGGCGGCCAGGAGGGAGATACGCAGTATTTT
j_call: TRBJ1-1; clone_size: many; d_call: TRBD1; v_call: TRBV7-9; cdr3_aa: CASSFLFPTGVLLAFF; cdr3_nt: TGTGCCAGCAGCTTTCTATTTCCCACAGGGGTCTTGCTTGCTTTCTTT
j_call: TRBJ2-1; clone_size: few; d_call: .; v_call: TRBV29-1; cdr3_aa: CSVDLAGGAWNEQFF; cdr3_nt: TGCAGCGTTGACTTGGCGGGTGGCGCATGGAATGAGCAGTTCTTC
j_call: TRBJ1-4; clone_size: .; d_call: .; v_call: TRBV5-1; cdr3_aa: CASSFGRDEKLFF; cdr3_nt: TGCGCCAGCAGCTTCGGCAGGGATGAAAAACTGTTTTTT
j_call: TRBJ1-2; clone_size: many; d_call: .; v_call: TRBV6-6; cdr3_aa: CASSSSGGYTF; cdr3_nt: TGTGCCAGCAGTTCCTCTGGTGGCTACACCTTC
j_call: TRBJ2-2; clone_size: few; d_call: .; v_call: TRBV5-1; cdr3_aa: CASSLLTARELFF; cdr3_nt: TGCGCCAGCAGCTTGCTCACTGCCCGGGAGCTGTTTTTT
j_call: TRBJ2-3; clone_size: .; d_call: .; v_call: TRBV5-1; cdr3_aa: CASSLAPGRTDTQYF; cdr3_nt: TGCGCCAGCAGCTTGGCCCCGGGCCGCACAGATACGCAGTATTTT
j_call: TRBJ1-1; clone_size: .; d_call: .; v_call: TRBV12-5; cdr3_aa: CASGRAYDRRGNTEAFF; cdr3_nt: TGTGCTAGTGGCCGCGCATACGACAGAAGGGGAAACACTGAAGCTTTCTTT
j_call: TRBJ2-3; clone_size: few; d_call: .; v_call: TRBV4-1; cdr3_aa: CASSQVGGDTQYF; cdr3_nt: TGCGCCAGCAGCCAAGTTGGCGGCGATACGCAGTATTTT
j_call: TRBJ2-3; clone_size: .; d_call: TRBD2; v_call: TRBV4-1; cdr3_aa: CASSQGAGGWTDTQYF; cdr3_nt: TGCGCCAGCAGCCAAGGAGCGGGGGGGTGGACAGATACGCAGTATTTT
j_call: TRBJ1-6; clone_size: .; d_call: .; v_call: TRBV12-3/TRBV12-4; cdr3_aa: CASSFGATGSPLHF; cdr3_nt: TGTGCCAGCAGTTTTGGGGCTACGGGTTCACCCCTCCACTTT
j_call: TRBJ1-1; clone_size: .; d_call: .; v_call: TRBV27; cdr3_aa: CASSPRTTGGTEAFF; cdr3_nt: TGTGCCAGCAGTCCACGGACCACTGGAGGCACTGAAGCTTTCTTT
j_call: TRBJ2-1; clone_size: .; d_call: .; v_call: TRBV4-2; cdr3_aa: CASSQDEHSREQFF; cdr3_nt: TGTGCCAGCAGCCAAGATGAGCACTCTAGGGAGCAGTTCTTC
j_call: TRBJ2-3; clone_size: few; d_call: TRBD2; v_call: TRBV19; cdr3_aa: CASSIQRGITDTQYF; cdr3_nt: TGTGCCAGTAGTATTCAGCGGGGGATCACAGATACGCAGTATTTT
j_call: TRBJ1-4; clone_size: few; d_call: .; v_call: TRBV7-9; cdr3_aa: CASSLGGFEKLFF; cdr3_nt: TGTGCCAGCAGCTTGGGAGGGTTCGAAAAACTGTTTTTT
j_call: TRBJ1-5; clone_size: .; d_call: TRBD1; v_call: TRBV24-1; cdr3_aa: CATSATTGGNQPQHF; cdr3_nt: TGTGCCACCAGTGCCACTACAGGGGGCAATCAGCCCCAGCATTTT
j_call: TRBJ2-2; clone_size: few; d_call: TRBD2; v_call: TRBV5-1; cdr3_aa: CASSLRLAGTNTGELFF; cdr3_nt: TGCGCCAGCAGCCTTCGACTAGCGGGGACCAACACCGGGGAGCTGTTTTTT
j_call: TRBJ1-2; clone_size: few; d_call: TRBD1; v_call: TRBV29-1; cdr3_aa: CSVPGQGYGYTF; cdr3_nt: TGCAGCGTGCCGGGACAGGGCTATGGCTACACCTTC
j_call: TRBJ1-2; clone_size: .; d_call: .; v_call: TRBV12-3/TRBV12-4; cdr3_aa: CASSPGSLLYGYTF; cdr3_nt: TGTGCCAGCAGCCCCGGCTCACTTTTATATGGCTACACCTTC
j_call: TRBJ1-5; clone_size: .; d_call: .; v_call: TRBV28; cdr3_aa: CASSFMFPRDSTGQPQHF; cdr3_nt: TGTGCCAGCAGTTTCATGTTCCCCCGGGACTCTACCGGGCAGCCCCAGCATTTT
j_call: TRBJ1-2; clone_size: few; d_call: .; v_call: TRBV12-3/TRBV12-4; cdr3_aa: CASSPRAAGYGYTF; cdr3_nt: TGTGCCAGCAGTCCCCGGGCGGCAGGCTATGGCTACACCTTC
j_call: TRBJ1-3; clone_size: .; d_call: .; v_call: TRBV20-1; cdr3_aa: CSARGPLSGNTIYF; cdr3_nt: TGCAGTGCTAGAGGCCCCCTCTCTGGAAACACCATATATTTT
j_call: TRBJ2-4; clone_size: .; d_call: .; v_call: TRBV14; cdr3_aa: CASSQDILNIQYF; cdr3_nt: TGTGCCAGCAGCCAAGACATATTGAACATTCAGTACTTC
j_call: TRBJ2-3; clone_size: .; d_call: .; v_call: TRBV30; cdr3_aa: CAWTQATTQYF; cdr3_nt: TGTGCCTGGACCCAGGCGACTACGCAGTATTTT
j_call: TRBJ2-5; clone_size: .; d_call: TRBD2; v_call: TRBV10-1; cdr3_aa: CASSDGLAAETQYF; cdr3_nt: TGCGCCAGCAGTGATGGGCTAGCGGCTGAGACCCAGTACTTC
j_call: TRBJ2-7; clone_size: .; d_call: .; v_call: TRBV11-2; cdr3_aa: CASSTIQGIGSYEQYF; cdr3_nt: TGTGCCAGCAGCACGATTCAGGGAATCGGGTCCTACGAGCAGTACTTC
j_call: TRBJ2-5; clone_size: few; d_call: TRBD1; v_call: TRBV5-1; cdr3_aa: CASQELHQGAGETQYF; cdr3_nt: TGCGCCAGTCAGGAGCTACATCAGGGGGCAGGGGAGACCCAGTACTTC
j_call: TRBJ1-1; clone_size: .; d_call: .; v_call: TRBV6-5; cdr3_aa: CASRDGFMNTEAFF; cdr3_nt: TGTGCCAGCAGGGACGGCTTTATGAACACTGAAGCTTTCTTT
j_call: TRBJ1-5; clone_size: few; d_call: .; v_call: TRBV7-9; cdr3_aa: CASSPGVRNQPQHF; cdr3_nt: TGTGCCAGCAGCCCTGGCGTGCGCAATCAGCCCCAGCATTTT
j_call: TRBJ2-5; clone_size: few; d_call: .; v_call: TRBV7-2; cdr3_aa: CASSLVLDQETQYF; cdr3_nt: TGTGCCAGCAGCTTAGTCCTCGACCAAGAGACCCAGTACTTC
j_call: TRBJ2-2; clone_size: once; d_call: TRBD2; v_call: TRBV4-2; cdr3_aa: CASSQRGGRTGEMFF; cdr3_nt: TGTGCCAGCAGCCAGCGGGGGGGCCGCACCGGGGAGATGTTTTTT